Each of the 7 T cell receptor beta chains below was sequenced from the same sample in a study of T cells in Graves' hyperthyroidism and ophthalmopathy. Amplification yielded TCR beta CDR3 regions, with RNA transcripts as the source. HTBI primers drove first-round RT-PCR of the TCR CDR3. TCRdb independently ran MiXCR on the multiplex PCR reads; one entry per CDR3 protein. This sample has roughly 570,000 distinct CDR3 sequences, with approximately 14% found just once. Sequenced input: blood. The receptors originated from a woman in her 30s with Graves' hyperthyroidism.

A word on this clonotype: A junction end diverges from the germline sequence, so it may reflect a read error. The V gene is TRBV28, the J gene TRBJ2-7; 9 bases match TRBD1. Germline V gives CDR1 MDHEN, CDR2 SYDVKM. The CDR3 spans 15 residues. The CDR3 DNA reads as TGTGCCAGCAGTGCTACCGGGACAGGGTCCTACAAGCAGTACTTC. It is translated as CASSATGTGSYKQYF.

This clonotype appeared many times. The rearrangement joins TRBV20-1 to TRBJ2-7; the match to TRBD1 covers 7 bases. Unmatched junction bases numbered 12, after V lost 3 bases and J lost 4 bases. The CDR3 has 15 residues. Looked up from germline, CDR1 is DFQATT and CDR2 is SNEGSKA (reference sequence). CDR3 sequence reads: CSASGSEDRVYEQYF. The CDR3 bases are TGCAGTGCTAGTGGATCGGAAGACAGGGTGTACGAGCAGTACTTC.

This clonotype was observed at least ten times. The CDR3 region is CASSLGGQGNEQFF. For the CDR3, the DNA is TGCGCCAGCAGCCTGGGAGGACAGGGCAATGAGCAGTTCTTC. V usage is TRBV5-1 and J usage is TRBJ2-1; 8 nucleotides agree with TRBD1. CDR3 size: 14 residues. CDR1 and CDR2 from the germline V gene are SGHRS and YFSETQ. J was trimmed by 6 bases and V by 4 bases; bases with no gene match: 6.

This clonotype was observed a few times. J is TRBJ2-7 and V is TRBV9, with a tentative D call TRBD2 (6 bases). From germline, CDR1 is SGDLS and CDR2 YYNGEE. V dropped 0 bases and J dropped 3 bases, with 19 bases sitting between them. The CDR3 runs 17 residues. CDR3 DNA sequence: TGTGCCAGCAGCGTAGAGGGCGGGACGGCTGACCACTACGAGCAGTACTTC. Encoded protein: CASSVEGGTADHYEQYF. The whole variable domain, remainder taken from reference TRBV9 and TRBJ2-7, is DSGVTQTPKHLITATGQRVTLRCSPRSGDLSVYWYQQSLDQGLQFLIQYYNGEERAKGNILERFSAQQFPDLHSELNLSSLELGDSALYFCASSVEGGTADHYEQYFGPGTRLTVT.

This clonotype has ten or more counts. V usage is TRBV11-2 and J usage is TRBJ2-1; no reliable D call. V lost 1 base and J lost 9, with 10 bases in between. CDR3 size: 13 residues. Per the germline V gene, CDR1 is SGHAT and CDR2 is FQNNGV. CDR3 DNA sequence: TGTGCCAGCAGCTTAGGGTCGAAGGCTGAGCAGTTCTTC. Translation gives CASSLGSKAEQFF. Full variable domain (rest looked up from reference TRBV11-2 and TRBJ2-1): EAGVAQSPRYKIIEKRQSVAFWCNPISGHATLYWYQQILGQGPKLLIQFQNNGVVDDSQLPKDRFSAERLKGVDSTLKIQPAKLEDSAVYLCASSLGSKAEQFFGPGTRLTVL.

This clonotype was counted a few times. The chain employs TRBV27 and TRBJ1-1; a weak D match, TRBD1 (5 bases). Germline loops: CDR1 MNHEY, CDR2 SMNVEV (reference sequence). V was shortened by 8 bases and J by 0 bases, with 7 bases between the two germline ends. This CDR3 is built from 12 residues. The CDR3 region is CASQGMNTEAFF. CDR3 bases: TGTGCCAGCCAGGGAATGAACACTGAAGCTTTCTTT.

V and J are TRBV7-6 and TRBJ2-7, with D possibly TRBD1 on 6 matching bases. The length of the CDR3 is 18 residues. Germline assignment: CDR1 SGHVS and CDR2 FNYEAQ. With 1 base removed from V and 2 bases from J, the gap between germline ends came to 21 bases. This CDR3 is CASSLGGLRQANPYEQYF. The CDR3 DNA reads as TGTGCCAGCAGCTTAGGAGGACTCCGACAGGCGAACCCCTACGAGCAGTACTTC. The full variable domain, with the rest looked up from reference TRBV7-6 and TRBJ2-7, is GAGVSQSPRYKVTKRGQDVALRCDPISGHVSLYWYRQALGQGPEFLTYFNYEAQQDKSGLPNDRFSAERPEGSISTLTIQRTEQRDSAMYRCASSLGGLRQANPYEQYFGPGTRLTVT.